This T cell receptor beta chain was sequenced during a study of CD4 and CD8 cells across lung adenocarcinoma regions. Samples came from patients with localized non-small cell lung adenocarcinoma. In germline, CDR1 is MNHNS, CDR2 SASEGT. The CDR3 runs to 15 residues. TCRdb used MiXCR to reprocess the PCR reads, holding one entry per CDR3 protein. The data show 13,000 or so distinct CDR3 sequences, about 48% seen once. The chain links TRBV6-1 to TRBJ2-5; 14 bases fit TRBD2. Gene TRBJ2-7 matches the end of the DNA better, so the J call may be wrong. Sequenced sample: CD4+ T cells from the center of a lung tumor. The sequence was obtained from a male donor with lung adenocarcinoma. The CD4 and CD8 labels of this study may be unreliable. For the CDR3, the DNA is TGTGCCAGCAGCCCTAGGACTAGCGGGGGGTACGAGCAGTACGTC. Translating it yields CASSPRTSGGYEQYV.